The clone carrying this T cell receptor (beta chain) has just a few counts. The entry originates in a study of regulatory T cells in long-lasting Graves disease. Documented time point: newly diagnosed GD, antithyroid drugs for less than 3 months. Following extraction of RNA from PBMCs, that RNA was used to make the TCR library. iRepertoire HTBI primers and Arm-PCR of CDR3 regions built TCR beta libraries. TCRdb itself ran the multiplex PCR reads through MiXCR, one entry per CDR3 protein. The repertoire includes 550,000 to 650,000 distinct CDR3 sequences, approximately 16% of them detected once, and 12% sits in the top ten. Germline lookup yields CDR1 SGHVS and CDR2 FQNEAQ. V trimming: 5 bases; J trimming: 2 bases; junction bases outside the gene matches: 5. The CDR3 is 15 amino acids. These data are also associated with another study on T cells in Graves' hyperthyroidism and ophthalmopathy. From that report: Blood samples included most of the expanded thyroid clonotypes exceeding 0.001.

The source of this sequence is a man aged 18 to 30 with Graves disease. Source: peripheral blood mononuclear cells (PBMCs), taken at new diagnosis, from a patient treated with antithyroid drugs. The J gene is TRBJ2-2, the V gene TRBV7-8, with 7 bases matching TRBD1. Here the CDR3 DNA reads TGTGCCAGCAGCGGGAACAGGGGAAACACCGGGGAGCTGTTTTTT. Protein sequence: CASSGNRGNTGELFF.